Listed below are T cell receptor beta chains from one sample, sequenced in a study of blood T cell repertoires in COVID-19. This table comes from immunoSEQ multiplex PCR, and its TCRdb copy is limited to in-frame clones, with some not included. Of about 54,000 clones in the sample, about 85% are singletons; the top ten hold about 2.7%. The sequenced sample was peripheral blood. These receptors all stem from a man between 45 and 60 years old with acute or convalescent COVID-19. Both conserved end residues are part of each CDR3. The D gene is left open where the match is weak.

CDR3nt: TGTGCCAGCAGCTTATCTGGGGGCCCTGAAGCTTTCTTT
CDR3aa: CASSLSGGPEAFF
v_gene: TRBV7-3
d_gene: NA
len: 13
j_gene: TRBJ1-1

CDR3nt: TGTGCCAGCAGCTTGGTAATAAATTGGGACATGGAGAACTATGGCTACACCTTC
CDR3aa: CASSLVINWDMENYGYTF
v_gene: TRBV5-6
d_gene: NA
len: 18
j_gene: TRBJ1-2

CDR3nt: TGCAGTGCTAGTCCCTGGGACAACACAGATACGCAGTATTTT
CDR3aa: CSASPWDNTDTQYF
v_gene: TRBV20-1
d_gene: NA
len: 14
j_gene: TRBJ2-3

CDR3nt: TGTGCCAGCAGTTTTACAGGGAGGGGGGAAAAACTGTTTTTT
CDR3aa: CASSFTGRGEKLFF
v_gene: TRBV27
d_gene: NA
len: 14
j_gene: TRBJ1-4

CDR3nt: TGTGCCAGTAGTCCGGGAGGTTATAGCAATCAGCCCCAGCATTTT
CDR3aa: CASSPGGYSNQPQHF
v_gene: TRBV19
d_gene: NA
len: 15
j_gene: TRBJ1-5

CDR3nt: TGTGCCAGCAGCCAAGATAGAACAGGGGGAGAGCAGTACTTC
CDR3aa: CASSQDRTGGEQYF
v_gene: TRBV3-1/TRBV3-2
d_gene: TRBD1
len: 14
j_gene: TRBJ2-7

CDR3nt: TGTGCCAGTAGGGACCCGAACCGGGACAGAGGGCAGTACTTC
CDR3aa: CASRDPNRDRGQYF
v_gene: TRBV19
d_gene: TRBD1
len: 14
j_gene: TRBJ2-7

CDR3nt: TGTGCCAGCAGTTTGTCAGGGGGTGCTAACTATGGCTACACCTTC
CDR3aa: CASSLSGGANYGYTF
v_gene: TRBV28
d_gene: TRBD1
len: 15
j_gene: TRBJ1-2

CDR3nt: TGTGCCAGCAGCTCAGACTTGGGACAGGCATACGAGCAGTACTTC
CDR3aa: CASSSDLGQAYEQYF
v_gene: TRBV7-9
d_gene: TRBD1
len: 15
j_gene: TRBJ2-7

CDR3nt: TGTGCCACGGGGACAGCGATGAACACTGAAGCTTTCTTT
CDR3aa: CATGTAMNTEAFF
v_gene: TRBV10-3
d_gene: TRBD1
len: 13
j_gene: TRBJ1-1

CDR3nt: TGTGCCAGCAGCTTTGGCGGGAGTAGATACGAGCAGTACTTC
CDR3aa: CASSFGGSRYEQYF
v_gene: TRBV7-9
d_gene: TRBD2
len: 14
j_gene: TRBJ2-7

CDR3nt: TGTGCCAGCAGCCAAGATCGGTACGAGCAGTACTTC
CDR3aa: CASSQDRYEQYF
v_gene: TRBV3-1/TRBV3-2
d_gene: NA
len: 12
j_gene: TRBJ2-7

CDR3nt: TGTGCCAGTAGTATAGTCGCGGGCTCTGGGGCCAACGTCCTGACTTTC
CDR3aa: CASSIVAGSGANVLTF
v_gene: TRBV19
d_gene: NA
len: 16
j_gene: TRBJ2-6

CDR3nt: TGCAGCGTTGTCGGACTAGCGGGAGGAAGCTCCTACAATGAGCAGTTCTTC
CDR3aa: CSVVGLAGGSSYNEQFF
v_gene: TRBV29-1
d_gene: TRBD2
len: 17
j_gene: TRBJ2-1